A single sample gave rise to the 20 T cell receptor beta chains below, sequenced in a study of CD8 T cells in ankylosing spondylitis. TCRdb called the 5' RACE reads again in MiXCR, with one record for every CDR3 protein. The data hold 200,000 or so distinct CDR3 sequences, with under 30% observed a single time. The sequencing sample was made of blood, either unsorted or a sorted T cell fraction (not recorded which). Every receptor here comes from a male donor with ankylosing spondylitis or in good health (not recorded which).

This clonotype was seen many times. This chain's CDR3 is CASSLAGLSGANVLTF. The DNA of the CDR3 is TGTGCCAGCAGCTTAGCAGGCCTCTCTGGGGCCAACGTCCTGACTTTC. V and J are TRBV7-2 and TRBJ2-6; D remains unclear. The CDR3 is made up of 16 amino acids. The V end lost 0 bases, the J end lost 0 bases, and 6 bases lay between the germline ends. The germline V gene encodes CDR1 SGHTA and CDR2 FQGNSA.

This clonotype was counted ten times or more. The chain has TRBV5-1 and TRBJ2-1; D is unresolved. The CDR3 totals 14 residues. The ends were cut back, 10 bases at V and 9 bases at J, with 23 bases in the middle. In germline, CDR1 is SGHRS, CDR2 YFSETQ. The CDR3 sequence: CASRGLWGNSEQFF. The CDR3 bases are TGCGCCTCCCGTGGGCTATGGGGAAACAGTGAGCAGTTCTTC.

The sample holds many counts of this clonotype. The chain is built from TRBV29-1 and TRBJ2-5; 8 bases line up with TRBD2. In germline, CDR1 is SQVTM, CDR2 ANQGSEA. The CDR3 sequence is 12 residues long. With V trimmed by 4 bases and J by 5 bases, 3 bases remained unmatched. CDR3 sequence reads: CSVARGGETQYF. The CDR3 nucleotides are TGCAGCGTTGCCCGGGGGGGGGAGACCCAGTACTTC.

The sample holds many counts of this clonotype. This chain uses TRBV20-1 with TRBJ2-2; the D gene is possibly TRBD2 (5 bases). There are 15 residues in the CDR3. CDR1 and CDR2 from the germline V gene are DFQATT and SNEGSKA (reference sequence). V dropped 5 bases and J dropped 2 bases, with 15 bases sitting between them. CDR3 sequence: CSAFPRGRNTGELFF. CDR3 nucleotide sequence: TGCAGTGCTTTCCCCCGGGGAAGAAACACCGGGGAGCTGTTTTTT.

The J gene is TRBJ2-7, the V gene TRBV7-3; D perhaps matches TRBD1 (5 bases). The V gene's germline CDR1 is SGHTA and CDR2 FQGTGA. Between the trimmed V and J ends, which lost 1 base and 0 bases, there was a span of 13 bases. The CDR3 sequence is 16 residues long. The CDR3 nucleotides read TGTGCCAGCAGCTTAAGGGGCCCCTCGGCCTCCTACGAGCAGTACTTC. It specifies CASSLRGPSASYEQYF.

The genes are TRBV24-1 and TRBJ1-2, with TRBD1 as a possible D gene (6 bases). CDR1 and CDR2 (germline): KGHDR, SFDVKD. CDR3 size: 14 residues. CDR3 protein: CYPGHLNLNYGYTF. The DNA for the CDR3 is TGTTACCCGGGACACCTGAATTTGAATTATGGCTACACCTTC.

This chain joins TRBV9 and TRBJ2-5; 9 positions agree with TRBD2. The germline gives CDR1 SGDLS, CDR2 YYNGEE. The CDR3 length is 16 residues. Trimming cost V 0 bases and J 5 bases; bases outside gene matches: 8. CDR3 in amino acids: CASSVGDSGRGETQYF. CDR3 nucleotides: TGTGCCAGCAGCGTAGGGGATAGCGGGAGAGGTGAGACCCAGTACTTC.

This clonotype was recorded many times. This rearrangement joins TRBV7-2 to TRBJ2-3; 10 bases agree with TRBD2. Trimming at V came to 5 bases and at J to 0 bases, leaving 5 bases not matched to a gene. This CDR3 contains 16 residues. CDR1 is SGHTA, CDR2 FQGNSA, per germline. The CDR3 DNA follows: TGTGCCAGCAGCGTTAGACTAGCGGGCAGCACAGATACGCAGTATTTT. This gives the protein CASSVRLAGSTDTQYF. Full variable domain (outside the CDR3, taken from reference TRBV7-2 and TRBJ2-3): GAGVSQSPSNKVTEKGKDVELRCDPISGHTALYWYRQSLGQGLEFLIYFQGNSAPDKSGLPSDRFSAERTGGSVSTLTIQRTQQEDSAVYLCASSVRLAGSTDTQYFGPGTRLTVL.

This clonotype was observed a handful of times. The chain uses TRBV29-1 and TRBJ1-5, with 9 bases matching TRBD1. V shed 6 bases, J shed 5 bases, and the junction held 8 bases outside the gene matches. Germline lookup yields CDR1 SQVTM and CDR2 ANQGSEA. The CDR3 extends over 14 amino acids. The CDR3 region has the DNA TGCAGCGTGTGGGACAGGGAGGAAGATCAGCCCCAGCATTTT. Translating gives CSVWDREEDQPQHF.

The rearrangement links TRBV10-3 to TRBJ2-1, with no clear D. The CDR3 is 14 residues long. V lost 1 base, J lost 3 bases, and 7 bases lay in between. Per the germline V gene, CDR1 is ENHRY and CDR2 is SYGVKD. CDR3 residues: CAISELEGYNEQFF. Here the CDR3 DNA reads TGTGCCATCAGTGAGTTAGAAGGCTACAATGAGCAGTTCTTC.

There are many counts of this clonotype. The rearrangement joins TRBV29-1 to TRBJ2-3; the D gene is possibly TRBD2 (6 bases). CDR3 length equals 13 residues. Trimming left V 2 bases short and J 9 bases short, with 15 bases between. Germline V lookup: CDR1 SQVTM, CDR2 ANQGSEA. The CDR3 nucleotides are TGCAGCGTTGAACAGGGCCCAGCGGGCACGCAGTATTTT. Protein: CSVEQGPAGTQYF.

There are many counts of this clonotype. The genes are TRBV6-1 and TRBJ2-1, with 9 positions matching TRBD1. V lost 6 bases and J lost 7; bases outside the gene matches: 10. This CDR3 region has 15 residues. The germline V gene has CDR1 MNHNS and CDR2 SASEGT. The CDR3 protein is CASRVTWTGENEQFF. CDR3 bases: TGTGCCAGCAGAGTTACCTGGACAGGGGAAAATGAGCAGTTCTTC.

This clonotype showed up just a few times. The genes are TRBV20-1 and TRBJ2-5, with 7 bases aligning to TRBD1. V lost 4 bases and J lost 2; bases outside the gene matches: 4. In germline, CDR1 is DFQATT, CDR2 SNEGSKA (reference sequence). This CDR3 has 13 residues. This chain's CDR3 is CSANPTGQETQYF. The CDR3 DNA is TGCAGTGCTAACCCGACAGGGCAAGAGACCCAGTACTTC.

This clonotype has at least ten counts. The chain links TRBV4-2 to TRBJ1-6; 8 bases match TRBD1. Per the germline V gene, CDR1 is LGHNA and CDR2 is YNFKEQ. CDR3 size: 15 residues. Trimming took 2 bases from V and 9 from J; bases not matched to a gene: 6. Here the CDR3 reads CASSQKDREGSPLHF. For the CDR3, the DNA is TGTGCCAGCAGCCAAAAGGACAGGGAGGGTTCACCCCTCCACTTT.

This clonotype was seen many times. The chain has TRBV6-5 and TRBJ2-7, with TRBD1 as a possible D gene (5 bases). The CDR3 contains 14 residues. V lost 0 bases and J lost 2, with 8 bases in between. Germline-derived CDR1 and CDR2 are MNHEY and SVGAGI. The CDR3 protein is CASSYSQGPYEQYF. The CDR3 bases are TGTGCCAGCAGTTACTCGCAGGGTCCCTACGAGCAGTACTTC.

Points on this clonotype: A read error may explain this, as a much larger clone is one base away. This chain joins TRBV5-6 and TRBJ2-7, with 8 bases fitting TRBD2. The CDR3 is made up of 13 amino acids. Germline lookup yields CDR1 SGHDT and CDR2 YYEEEE. CDR3 sequence reads: CASSSGGRTEQSF. The CDR3 DNA is TGTGCCAGCAGCTCGGGAGGGCGAACCGAGCAGTCCTTC.

About this clonotype: Germline is not matched at one junction end, which may reflect a read error. The chain is built from TRBV7-7 and TRBJ2-2, with 8 positions matching TRBD1. This CDR3 region has 13 residues. From germline, CDR1 is SSHAT and CDR2 FNYEAQ (reference sequence). Written as DNA, the CDR3 is TGTGCTAGCAGTCAGCAGGGGGCGCGGGAGCTGTTTTTT. Its translation is CASSQQGARELFF.

J is TRBJ2-1 and V is TRBV30; D ambiguous. The germline CDR1 and CDR2 sequences are GTSNPN and SVGIG (reference sequence). The CDR3 is 11 amino acids. Trimming removed 5 bases from V and 8 bases from J, with 10 bases in between. DNA of the CDR3: TGTGCCTGGGATAGGGTACATGAGCAGTTCTTC. This gives the protein CAWDRVHEQFF.

Many counts were recorded for this clonotype. J is TRBJ1-4 and V is TRBV29-1, with TRBD1 matching 7 bases. The CDR3 length is 12 residues. Germline loops: CDR1 SQVTM, CDR2 ANQGSEA. Trimming removed 4 bases from V and 7 bases from J; junction bases left unmatched: 3. CDR3 in DNA: TGCAGCGTTGGACAGGGTGGTGAAAAACTGTTTTTT. Translation: CSVGQGGEKLFF.

This clonotype showed up many times. The chain is built from TRBV15 and TRBJ1-4, with D unresolved. The V end lost 0 bases, the J end lost 14 bases, and 22 bases lay between the germline ends. The CDR3 extends over 16 amino acids. CDR1 is LNHNV and CDR2 is YYDKDF in the germline V gene (reference sequence). The CDR3 coding sequence is TGTGCCACCAGCAGAGATAACGCTAAAGGACCGGAAAGGCTGTTTTTT. Translating gives CATSRDNAKGPERLFF.